This T cell receptor beta chain was sequenced in a study of cytomegalovirus exposure and HLA in healthy donors (dated by TCRdb to the late 2010s). Turning to the overall study: In an earlier analysis of 450 to 750 of the donors, around 300 Gb of sequence data and 120 million or so unique TCR beta sequences from about 179 million T cells were reported. An early release that covered more than 550 HLA-typed donors contained approximately 290 gigabases of sequencing data and around 85 million unique TCR sequences. Among the roughly 400 genotyped donors, more than 70% belonged to the genetic ancestry cluster associated with self-reported Caucasian donors. The aim of the study was to test whether cataloging public T cell receptors could identify signatures of past pathogen exposure. The study used immunosequencing to profile the T cell repertoires of 600 to 850 subjects and linked those repertoires to cytomegalovirus serostatus. Besides the first cohort of hundreds of subjects, a separate validation cohort made up of 120 or so different subjects was used. High-throughput TCR immunosequencing, statistical association of individual TCRs with disease status, and machine learning were combined to predict cytomegalovirus infection status. A later analysis re-examined previously published TCR beta repertoires from around 670 donors and added high-resolution HLA genotyping to investigate patterns of TCR occurrence. Rather than using new phenotypic data, the later analysis identified candidate immune exposures from TCR beta sequences and from how often those sequences occurred across donors. An earlier analysis of nearly 600 of the donors applied high-throughput TCR beta sequencing to assess whether each TCR beta V gene segment acted as functional or pseudogenic. Donor age, sex, ethnicity and CMV serostatus were collected together with the repertoire data. A later genetic analysis took genome-wide SNP genotypes for about 55% of the roughly 700 donors and used that subset as a discovery cohort. All discovery cohort repertoires had been generated on a single sequencing platform. HLA typing included class I and class II loci at four-digit resolution. The number of typed donors differed by locus: roughly 629-640 for A, B, C, DRB1 and DQB1; 500 to 550 for DQA1; around 580 for DPA1; and 400 to 480 for DPB1. A few DR-DQ haplotypes were handled as single units for association and clustering because linkage in the cohort was strong. On average, about 240,000 unique TCR beta nucleotide sequences were sequenced per donor among 398 genotyped donors of the cohort, with about 17% of those sequences being non-productive.

In total, over 600 healthy bone marrow donors made up the cohort. At the time of sampling, every cohort member was nominally healthy, though immune exposures that went unrecorded were likely present. The donor tested CMV seropositive, placing the donor among the roughly 270 seropositive members of the cohort. A peripheral blood sample was provided by each donor, and peripheral blood mononuclear cells were used for TCR beta sequencing. The Qiagen DNeasy Blood Extraction Kit was used to extract genomic DNA from the blood cell samples. The receptor library was made with the immunoSEQ multiplex PCR assay. The multiplex PCR relied on a mix of 60 forward primers for TCR Vbeta segments and 13 reverse primers for TCR Jbeta segments. Amplification of the CDR3 region of rearranged TCR beta genes was performed with a multiplex PCR assay on genomic DNA. The amplified TCR beta libraries were sequenced on the Illumina HiSeq System as 87-base-pair reads. The published analysis was carried out like this. A later analysis counted 75 million to 100 million unique TCR beta chains across the 650 to 800 repertoires, and some 11 million of these chains were shared by at least two donors. Raw reads were error-corrected and collapsed into unique sequences by a nearest-neighbor algorithm in which closely related sequences were merged to remove PCR and sequencing errors. To assign V, D and J gene segments, CDR3 sequences were aligned to IMGT reference sequences. For a sequence to be retained, a match of at least six nucleotides was required to both a V gene segment and a J gene segment. Rearrangements were classified as productive when the CDR3 lacked stop codons and remained in frame with V and J, and all other rearrangements were classified as non-productive. Following IMGT convention, CDR3 was defined as the stretch from the second conserved V-encoded cysteine up to the conserved J-encoded phenylalanine. The earlier analysis of some 540 of the donors excluded any sequence lacking an unambiguous match to a single V gene segment. An earlier analysis of 550 to 650 of the donors classified V segments as functional when productive rearrangements were above 56.7% and as segregating when the standard deviation between donors was above 5%. A statistical classification framework was built to diagnose cytomegalovirus status from the catalog of TCR beta chain sequences. A later analysis assigned V and J genes by comparing TCR nucleotide sequences with IMGT/GENE-DB human TR gene sequences. In a later analysis, CDR3 sequences and most-parsimonious VDJ recombination scenarios were assigned using the TCRdist pipeline. In a later analysis, every TCR beta chain was defined by the combination of its CDR3 amino acid sequence and its V-gene family, and reads without a unique V-gene family were dropped. A later analysis removed 592 highly shared, low-generation-probability nucleotide sequences to deal with suspected cross-contamination and a sequencing artifact. In a later analysis, a clonal expansion index for each public chain was calculated from normalized within-repertoire ranks of inferred template counts. Generation probabilities in a later analysis came from a VDJ recombination model fitted to out-of-frame rearrangements, and those results were checked against IGoR. In a later analysis, TCR-TCR, TCR-HLA and TCR-CMV co-occurrence was scored with hypergeometric tests, and a repertoire-size bias correction was applied to TCR pairs. In a later analysis, false discovery rates were estimated by permuting HLA or CMV assignments 20 times. In a later analysis, co-occurring TCRs were grouped using DBSCAN, with TCRdist sequence similarity added in when clustering inside HLA-allele-positive subsets. Repertoires with fewer than 30,000 or more than 120,000 public chains, plus five repertoires with anomalous nucleotide sharing, were excluded from co-occurrence clustering. TCRdb mirrors the immuneACCESS table, restricted to in-frame sequences. Some clones are absent from its copies; in checked studies, under half trace to an unresolved V gene, and the reason for the others is unknown. For V, J and clone size, that table is used; D and trimming come from the DNA. The sample table lists over 80,000 clones, around 74% of them with a count of one. The leading ten clones occupy roughly 14% of the sample.

To note about this clone: No cognate antigen has been identified for it. The sample holds no much larger clone one base away, and base qualities are not on file.

V drops 6 bases and J drops 4 bases, leaving 19 bases in between. The germline V gene gives CDR1 as MDHEN and CDR2 as SYDVKM. From cysteine to phenylalanine, the CDR3 is 15 amino acids long. Solely the CDR3 DNA is kept, with 45 bases framed from the first base. Findings and caveats that apply to the study as a whole: An association between a missense DCLRE1C variant and V-gene and J-gene trimming of TCR beta chains was found in a later genetic analysis and replicated in an independent cohort. In a later analysis, the rate of TCR association differed among HLA loci, with DRB1 alleles having the most associated TCRs and HLA-C alleles having the fewest. Because HLA typing was unavailable for some donors at each locus, only the typed subset was used in association tests. The study listed 150 to 200 TCR beta chains as associated with cytomegalovirus. A later analysis reported that several top co-occurrence clusters appeared linked to parvovirus B19, influenza, CMV and Epstein-Barr virus. This cohort had only TCR beta chains sequenced, and the lack of alpha or paired-chain data limited which features could be detected. A further reported finding was that TCR beta sequences accurately predicted the HLA-A and HLA-B alleles for most subjects in the first cohort. Some IMGT-functional V segments, including TRBV6-2 and TRBV6-3, could not be distinguished by the 87-base-pair reads and were therefore excluded. According to the authors, the approach could potentially be generalized to other disease states and immunological phenotypes. For the cohort, immune exposure information was limited to CMV serostatus. In an earlier analysis of under 600 of the donors, most TCR beta V segments were observed in productive rearrangements about 87% or about 30% of the time, broadly matching IMGT annotations. The sequencing pipeline was judged likely to have produced a cluster of highly shared sequence variants as a technical artifact. According to a later analysis, most CMV-associated TCR beta chains appeared to be HLA-restricted, and the HLA associations seemed to be driven largely by CMV exposure. When HLA alleles, especially DR and DQ, strongly co-occurred, attributing TCR associations to individual alleles was difficult. A few of the identified cytomegalovirus-associated TCR beta chains were confirmed in vitro to be specific for cytomegalovirus antigens. In a later analysis, HLA-associated TCR beta chains were found to be more clonally expanded and to have lower generation probabilities than equally common non-associated chains. The presence/absence analyses assumed that sequencing depth was roughly uniform across donors, and that assumption may not be true. While some public TCRs were present in many individuals, most TCR sequences turned up only very rarely across donors. Around 16 rarely observed V segments, including chromosome 9 orphons, were excluded from the earlier analysis of several hundred of the donors because counts were too low. In a later analysis, 16,951 TCR beta sequences were associated with specific HLA alleles at a false discovery rate of 0.05. According to a later genetic analysis, donors in an Asian-associated ancestry cluster had fewer N-insertions in productive TCRs than the roughly 670-donor mean. The classifier was reported to diagnose cytomegalovirus status with high specificity and sensitivity in both the original and validation cohorts. Correlated functional status among segregating V segments might reflect linkage disequilibrium, but an unknown experimental factor could not be ruled out.

The chain employs TRBV28 and TRBJ2-7; a tentative D call is TRBD2 (6 bases match). The sequence came from a woman in her 70s in good health and CMV-seropositive. Source material: PBMCs. Read as DNA, the sequence is TGTGCCAGCAGCCCCAGTCCGGGGGTTGGGTACGAGCAGTACTTC. It translates to CASSPSPGVGYEQYF.